These 30 T cell receptor beta chains were sequenced from one sample in a study of CD8 T cells in Susac syndrome. Reverse transcription used about 0.5 to 1 ug RNA and random hexamers. TCRdb re-analysed the immunoSEQ multiplex PCR reads in MiXCR, keeping a single row per CDR3 protein. The sample holds 250,000 to 300,000 distinct CDR3 sequences, 85% seen once. The sequenced material came from CD8+ T cells from PBMCs. Source of these receptors: a human donor with multiple sclerosis.

This clonotype was recorded a few times. This sequence joins TRBV6-2 or TRBV6-3 and TRBJ1-5; 9 bases line up with TRBD1. The CDR3 consists of 13 residues. The trim removed 5 bases at V and 6 bases at J, leaving 2 bases unmatched. CDR1 MNHEY and CDR2 SVGEGT come from the germline V gene. CDR3 DNA sequence: TGTGCCAGCAGTCAGGACAGGGGTCAGCCCCAGCATTTT. It yields the protein CASSQDRGQPQHF.

V usage is TRBV28 and J usage is TRBJ1-1, with D maybe TRBD1 (5 bases). In germline, CDR1 is MDHEN, CDR2 SYDVKM. V lost 3 bases to trimming and J lost 1 base, with 9 bases between them. This CDR3 has 14 amino acids. The DNA for the CDR3 is TGTGCCAGCAGTTTGGGGCTTCAGAACACTGAAGCTTTCTTT. The encoded protein is CASSLGLQNTEAFF.

This chain uses TRBV28 with TRBJ2-3; 7 bases are shared with TRBD2. Looked up from germline, CDR1 is MDHEN and CDR2 is SYDVKM. The V and J ends lost 4 bases and 4 bases, in that order; junction bases with no gene match: 5. The CDR3 contains 14 residues. CDR3 sequence reads: CASSWTSISDTQYF. Here the CDR3 DNA reads TGTGCCAGCAGTTGGACTAGTATTTCAGATACGCAGTATTTT.

J is TRBJ1-4 and V is TRBV5-8; TRBD1 matches 7 bases. The CDR3 sequence is 13 residues long. Trimming at V came to 4 bases and at J to 8 bases, leaving 5 bases not matched to a gene. The germline V gene encodes CDR1 SGHTS and CDR2 YDEGEE. The CDR3 DNA reads TGTGCCAGCAGCCTCGACAGGGAAGAAAAACTGTTTTTT. Protein sequence: CASSLDREEKLFF.

The chain has TRBV27 and TRBJ2-3, with D unresolved. Germline V gives CDR1 MNHEY, CDR2 SMNVEV (reference sequence). Trimming cost V 5 bases and J 0 bases, with 9 bases left between them. This CDR3 is built from 14 residues. The CDR3 spells CASSGWASTDTQYF. The CDR3 nucleotides read TGTGCCAGCAGTGGGTGGGCAAGCACAGATACGCAGTATTTT.

The J gene is TRBJ2-1, the V gene TRBV27; D possibly corresponds to TRBD1 (5 bases). The V and J ends lost 3 bases and 2 bases respectively, with 11 bases between them. CDR1 and CDR2 from the germline V gene are MNHEY and SMNVEV (reference sequence). The CDR3 covers 15 residues. This CDR3 reads CASSFQGGAYNEQFF. The CDR3 DNA is TGTGCCAGCAGTTTTCAGGGTGGCGCCTACAATGAGCAGTTCTTC.

The chain links TRBV28 to TRBJ2-1, with a weak D call TRBD2 (5 bases). Looked up from germline, CDR1 is MDHEN and CDR2 is SYDVKM. V lost 7 bases to trimming and J lost 9 bases, with 19 bases between them. This CDR3 has 14 amino acids. Here the CDR3 DNA reads TGTGCCAGCACCCTAGCTCACGGGTCGAGTGAGCAGTTCTTC. Protein sequence: CASTLAHGSSEQFF.

J is TRBJ1-1 and V is TRBV27; tentative D call: TRBD1 (5 bases). The length of the CDR3 is 16 residues. The germline CDR1 and CDR2 sequences are MNHEY and SMNVEV (reference sequence). Trimming pared 4 bases from V and 1 base from J, leaving 16 bases between. CDR3 bases: TGTGCCAGCAGTTCCCTCCTCGGGGCGCCGAACACTGAAGCTTTCTTT. Amino acids: CASSSLLGAPNTEAFF.

This chain links TRBV10-2 with TRBJ2-7, with 14 bases lining up with TRBD2. The germline CDR1 and CDR2 sequences are WSHSY and SAAADI. The CDR3 has 15 residues. V lost 7 bases, J lost 5 bases, and 7 bases stayed unmatched. The DNA for the CDR3 is TGCGCCAGCACTTTGGGACTAGCGGGAGTTAACGAGCAGTACTTC. Translation: CASTLGLAGVNEQYF.

The chain combines TRBV6-2 or TRBV6-3 with TRBJ2-2; possible D gene TRBD1, 5 bases. Germline V gene sequence: CDR1 MNHEY, CDR2 SVGEGT. The CDR3 runs 16 residues. Between the trimmed V and J ends, which lost 7 bases and 0 bases, there was a span of 15 bases. The CDR3 region has the DNA TGTGCCAGCACCCACGGACATTACGCGAACACCGGGGAGCTGTTTTTT. Protein sequence: CASTHGHYANTGELFF.

This chain links TRBV10-3 with TRBJ2-1, with 13 bases fitting TRBD2. J lost 7 bases, V lost 4 bases, and 10 bases had no gene match. CDR3 length: 17 residues. Looked up from germline, CDR1 is ENHRY and CDR2 is SYGVKD. The DNA for the CDR3 is TGTGCCATCAGTGGGGGGACTAGCGGGAATTCTGCGAATGAGCAGTTCTTC. It codes for CAISGGTSGNSANEQFF.

The J gene is TRBJ1-2, the V gene TRBV7-6, with a weak D call TRBD1 (5 bases). The V gene lost 5 bases and the J gene lost 3 bases, with 10 bases spanning the gap. The germline gives CDR1 SGHVS, CDR2 FNYEAQ. This CDR3 region has 13 residues. DNA for the CDR3: TGTGCCAGCAGCCCAGACAGCTACTATGGCTACACCTTC. Encoded protein: CASSPDSYYGYTF.

This chain joins TRBV7-9 and TRBJ1-5; no definite D call. CDR1 and CDR2 (germline): SEHNR, FQNEAQ (reference sequence). Trimming took 5 bases from V and 3 from J, leaving 5 bases between them. The CDR3 has 12 residues. In DNA, the CDR3 is TGTGCCAGCAGCGGTTCCAATCAGCCCCAGCATTTT. Amino acids: CASSGSNQPQHF.

The chain joins TRBV11-1 to TRBJ2-1; TRBD2 matches 11 bases. This CDR3 region has 22 residues. In germline, CDR1 is SGHAT, CDR2 FQDESV (reference sequence). V lost 4 bases, J lost 6 bases, and 26 bases stayed unmatched. CDR3 bases: TGTGCCAGCAGCTCTAGTCGGTTGGGGACTAGCGGAACTAGGAGTATAGGCAATGAGCAGTTCTTC. It specifies CASSSSRLGTSGTRSIGNEQFF.

This clonotype has only one observation. The chain couples TRBV7-2 to TRBJ2-2; TRBD1 matches at 9 bases. Germline V gives CDR1 SGHTA, CDR2 FQGNSA. This CDR3 region has 14 residues. J gave up 3 bases and V 8 bases, and 4 bases lay outside the gene matches. CDR3 DNA sequence: TGTGCCAGCGGACAGGGGCTAGACACCGGGGAGCTGTTTTTT. This codes for CASGQGLDTGELFF. Full variable domain (rest looked up from reference TRBV7-2 and TRBJ2-2): GAGVSQSPSNKVTEKGKDVELRCDPISGHTALYWYRQSLGQGLEFLIYFQGNSAPDKSGLPSDRFSAERTGGSVSTLTIQRTQQEDSAVYLCASGQGLDTGELFFGEGSRLTVL.

A remark on this clonotype: An end of the junction does not agree with germline; a read error may underlie this. The chain carries TRBV4-3 and TRBJ2-3, with D perhaps matching TRBD2 (6 bases). The germline V gene has CDR1 LGHNA and CDR2 YSLEER. The CDR3 is 17 residues long. The CDR3 coding sequence is TGCGCCAGCAGCCTCCGGCCCCCGGGAGAGGTTACAGGTACGCAGTATTTT. Translating it yields CASSLRPPGEVTGTQYF.

This clonotype was detected once. The chain links TRBV13 to TRBJ2-3, with D perhaps being TRBD1 or TRBD2 (6 bases each). This CDR3 region has 16 residues. The V gene lost 4 bases and the J gene lost 1 base, with 15 bases spanning the gap. Per the germline V gene, CDR1 is PRHDT and CDR2 is FYEKMQ (reference sequence). The DNA for the CDR3 is TGTGCCAGCAGCTCGCGTTCGGGGGCGGGCACAGATACGCAGTATTTT. It is translated as CASSSRSGAGTDTQYF.

This chain uses TRBV27 with TRBJ2-3; either TRBD1 or TRBD2 may fit D (6 bases each). Trimming took off 1 base at V and 2 bases at J, with 16 bases between the two ends. The CDR3 runs 17 residues. Germline CDR1 and CDR2: MNHEY and SMNVEV (reference sequence). The CDR3 loop reads CASSLLAGEAFTDTQYF. The CDR3 DNA sequence: TGTGCCAGCAGTTTATTGGCAGGGGAGGCATTCACAGATACGCAGTATTTT.

The J gene is TRBJ2-3, the V gene TRBV15; 7 bases align to TRBD2. The germline CDR1 and CDR2 sequences are LNHNV and YYDKDF (reference sequence). The CDR3 is 17 amino acids. V lost 0 bases to trimming and J lost 4 bases; unmatched junction nucleotides: 10. The CDR3 DNA reads TGTGCCACCAGCAGAGATCTTCTGCGGGAGAAGCCAGATACGCAGTATTTT. This translates into CATSRDLLREKPDTQYF.

This clonotype was counted only a few times. V is TRBV12-3 or TRBV12-4 and J is TRBJ2-7; D is unresolved. Trimming cost V 2 bases and J 2 bases, with 7 bases left between them. The length of the CDR3 is 13 residues. The CDR3 DNA reads TGTGCCAGCAGTTTAAGCCCTACCTACGAGCAGTACTTC. This translates into CASSLSPTYEQYF.

The chain couples TRBV20-1 to TRBJ2-1; 7 nucleotides match TRBD2. V was pared by 3 bases and J by 7 bases, with 9 bases of the junction left unmatched. This CDR3 has 14 amino acids. Per the germline V gene, CDR1 is DFQATT and CDR2 is SNEGSKA (reference sequence). Here the CDR3 DNA reads TGCAGTGCTAGTGACCCGGGACTATGGAATGAGCAGTTCTTC. Encoded protein: CSASDPGLWNEQFF.

This chain links TRBV6-2 or TRBV6-3 with TRBJ2-7; D is tentatively TRBD1 or TRBD2 (5 bases each). Germline assignment: CDR1 MNHEY and CDR2 SVGEGT. V dropped 4 bases and J dropped 1 base, with 14 bases sitting between them. The CDR3 has 15 residues. The CDR3 DNA reads as TGTGCCAGCAGTTCAACCGGGACGGTATCCTACGAGCAGTACTTC. As protein: CASSSTGTVSYEQYF.

This chain uses TRBV5-1 with TRBJ2-1, with 8 bases fitting TRBD1. The CDR3 is 15 residues long. Germline V gene sequence: CDR1 SGHRS, CDR2 YFSETQ. The V segment lost 2 bases and the J segment 10 bases; nucleotides outside the gene matches: 11. The CDR3 reads CASSLAQGAGGEQFF. In DNA form, the CDR3 reads TGCGCCAGCAGCTTAGCCCAGGGGGCGGGCGGGGAGCAGTTCTTC. The complete variable domain, with remaining parts taken from reference TRBV5-1 and TRBJ2-1, reads KAGVTQTPRYLIKTRGQQVTLSCSPISGHRSVSWYQQTPGQGLQFLFEYFSETQRNKGNFPGRFSGRQFSNSRSEMNVSTLELGDSALYLCASSLAQGAGGEQFFGPGTRLTVL.

The chain uses TRBV12-3 or TRBV12-4 and TRBJ2-7, with 7 bases aligning to TRBD1. The ends lost 3 bases at V and 4 bases at J; junction bases unmatched: 6. The CDR3 covers 14 residues. The DNA of the CDR3 is TGTGCCAGCAGTTTCTGGGACAGCTCTTACGAGCAGTACTTC. Amino acids: CASSFWDSSYEQYF.

V gene TRBV7-9 combines with J gene TRBJ2-5, with D unclear. CDR3 length: 11 residues. Germline V CDR1 and CDR2: SEHNR, FQNEAQ (reference sequence). The V end lost 4 bases, the J end lost 5 bases, and 5 bases lay between the germline ends. CDR3 amino acids: CASSSPETQYF. The CDR3 DNA reads as TGTGCCAGCAGCTCTCCCGAGACCCAGTACTTC.

The table lists this clonotype with a few counts. The chain joins TRBV6-1 to TRBJ1-5, with D unclear. This CDR3 region has 16 residues. Germline V gene lookup returns CDR1 MNHNS and CDR2 SASEGT. V dropped 5 bases and J dropped 1 base, with 15 bases sitting between them. CDR3 in DNA: TGTGCCAGCAGTCCGCCGACGCTTCGAAGCAATCAGCCCCAGCATTTT. Protein sequence: CASSPPTLRSNQPQHF.

This rearrangement joins TRBV7-9 to TRBJ2-2; 8 nucleotides match TRBD1. The trim removed 5 bases at V and 3 bases at J, leaving 8 bases unmatched. Germline V gene lookup returns CDR1 SEHNR and CDR2 FQNEAQ (reference sequence). The CDR3 loop spans 16 amino acids. The CDR3 DNA reads as TGTGCCAGCAGCGGCCGGGACAGGCGTTACACCGGGGAGCTGTTTTTT. Translated: CASSGRDRRYTGELFF.

This chain links TRBV4-1 with TRBJ2-2; 8 bases line up with TRBD2. CDR1 is MGHRA, CDR2 YSYEKL, per germline. CDR3 length equals 16 residues. After removal of 9 bases from V and 3 bases from J, the junction contained 12 bases not matched to a gene. CDR3 sequence: CASHFSGRLYTGELFF. The DNA for the CDR3 is TGCGCCAGTCATTTCAGCGGGAGATTGTACACCGGGGAGCTGTTTTTT.

The chain is built from TRBV7-9 and TRBJ2-4; TRBD1 matches 8 bases. The ends lost 6 bases at V and 0 bases at J; junction bases unmatched: 10. This CDR3 has 17 amino acids. Germline CDR1 reads SEHNR; CDR2 reads FQNEAQ (reference sequence). CDR3: CASRVLDRAEAKNIQYF. CDR3 DNA: TGTGCCAGCAGGGTACTGGACAGGGCAGAAGCCAAAAACATTCAGTACTTC.

The chain employs TRBV4-3 and TRBJ1-2, with D possibly matching TRBD1 (5 bases). CDR1 and CDR2 from the germline V gene are LGHNA and YSLEER. V was pared by 0 bases and J by 8 bases, with 16 bases between. The CDR3 runs 15 residues. Here the CDR3 reads CASSQDRDSGVGYTF. CDR3 sequence (DNA): TGCGCCAGCAGCCAAGATCGGGACTCCGGGGTCGGCTACACCTTC.